This is a list of T cell receptor beta chains from one sample in a study of blood T cells in healthy people across ages. MiXCR, run by TCRdb on the 5' RACE reads, gives a single entry per CDR3 protein. The sample carries about 1.8 million distinct CDR3 sequences, roughly 52% recorded once. The sample taken for sequencing was blood. The origin of the receptors is a woman aged 35 to 49 in good health. Each CDR3 is given with its conserved first and last residue. A D gene is named only where the DNA matches it firmly. Size tells how often a clone was seen (once, few, many) or the class of an expanded clone, and some rows leave it out.

>-|TRBV5-1|TRBJ1-5|-
TGCGCCAGCAGCTTCCTGCCGAGGCAGGCGAACAATCAGCCCCAGCATTTT
CASSFLPRQANNQPQHF
>-|TRBV20-1|TRBJ2-1|TRBD2
TGCAGTGCTAGAGGCCCAGCGAGTAGCGGGGGTTATTATGAGCAGTTCTTC
CSARGPASSGGYYEQFF
>-|TRBV9|TRBJ2-1|TRBD2
TGTGCCAGCAGCGTTACTAGCGTTCTAAACAATGAGCAGTTCTTC
CASSVTSVLNNEQFF
>-|TRBV29-1|TRBJ2-7|TRBD1
TGCAGCGTTGAAGACCCCGCAGGGGGCGCTTCCTACGAGCAGTACTTC
CSVEDPAGGASYEQYF
>-|TRBV20-1|TRBJ2-5|TRBD1
TGCAGTGCTGATAGGGGGCCCAGGGCGATCGGGGAGACCCAGTACTTC
CSADRGPRAIGETQYF
>-|TRBV25-1|TRBJ2-7|-
TGTGCCAGCAGTGAAGCGTGGGGTCCTTACGAGCAGTACTTC
CASSEAWGPYEQYF
>few|TRBV6-6|TRBJ1-2|-
TGTGCCAGCAGTTACTCGTCAGGGACGAATGGCTACACCTTC
CASSYSSGTNGYTF
>few|TRBV9|TRBJ2-4|-
TGTGCCAGCAGCGTAGAACAGGGAAACATTCAGTACTTC
CASSVEQGNIQYF
>-|TRBV11-3|TRBJ2-3|-
TGCGCCAGCAGCTCAGACGGGGGGCCCAAAAGCACAGATACGCAGTATTTT
CASSSDGGPKSTDTQYF
>-|TRBV6-1|TRBJ1-5|-
TGTGCCAGCATATATTGGTTCCGGGCCCAACAGCCCCAGCATTTT
CASIYWFRAQQPQHF
>-|TRBV20-1|TRBJ2-6|-
TGCAGTGCTAGTGACCGGGAGAACTCTGGGGCCAACGTCCTGACTTTC
CSASDRENSGANVLTF
>-|TRBV4-1|TRBJ2-7|-
TGCGCCAGCAGCCAAGGTTGGGGTCATGAGCAGTACTTC
CASSQGWGHEQYF
>-|TRBV3-1|TRBJ2-1|TRBD2
TGTGCCAGCAGCCAAGGACTAGCGGGGGGCCTCTACAATGAGCAGTTCTTC
CASSQGLAGGLYNEQFF
>few|TRBV3-1|TRBJ2-3|-
TGTGCCAGCAGCCAAAGTGTAGATACGCAGTATTTT
CASSQSVDTQYF
>few|TRBV5-1|TRBJ2-1|-
TGCGCCAGCAGCAAACAGGGACCGGGATCCTACAATGAGCAGTTCTTC
CASSKQGPGSYNEQFF
>few|TRBV7-2|TRBJ2-5|-
TGTGCCAGCAGCTTAGCCCCGGGAACAGACCTGGAGACCCAGTACTTC
CASSLAPGTDLETQYF
>few|TRBV4-1|TRBJ2-3|-
TGCGCCAGCAGCCAAGAGCGGGATACGCAGTATTTT
CASSQERDTQYF
>-|TRBV11-2|TRBJ2-7|-
TGTGCCAGCAGCCCAAGGAGTAGGTACTACAATGAACAGTACTTC
CASSPRSRYYNEQYF
>-|TRBV7-8|TRBJ1-2|-
TGTGCCAGCGGGACCCGGGACCTTTATGGCTACACCTTC
CASGTRDLYGYTF
>-|TRBV28|TRBJ2-7|-
TGTGCCAGCACCAGGACTCAGCCCTACGAGCAGTACTTC
CASTRTQPYEQYF
>few|TRBV27|TRBJ2-1|TRBD2
TGTGCCAGCAGGGGACTAGCGGGGGGCCAATGGAGCTCCTACAATGAGCAGTTCTTC
CASRGLAGGQWSSYNEQFF
>-|TRBV4-3|TRBJ2-2|-
TGCGCCAGCAGCCAAGTAGCCGGGGAGCTGTTTTTT
CASSQVAGELFF
>-|TRBV9|TRBJ2-5|-
TGTGCCAGCAGCGCACAGAGTCAAGAGACCCAGTACTTC
CASSAQSQETQYF
>-|TRBV7-9|TRBJ2-5|TRBD2
TGTGCCAGCAGCTTCCCCCTAGCGGGGGGGACGGGGACCGAGACCCAGTACTTC
CASSFPLAGGTGTETQYF
>-|TRBV10-3|TRBJ1-4|-
TGTGCCATCAGTGACCGACCGAATAATGAAAAACTGTTTTTT
CAISDRPNNEKLFF
>few|TRBV5-1|TRBJ1-6|TRBD1
TGCGCCAGCAGCTTGGCCTTCGTCCGGACAGGGAATTCACCCCTCCACTTT
CASSLAFVRTGNSPLHF
>few|TRBV6-5|TRBJ1-2|-
TGTGCCAGCAGTTCGGCCAACGGCTATGGCTACACCTTC
CASSSANGYGYTF
>few|TRBV5-1|TRBJ1-2|-
TGCGCCAGCAGCTTGGCCAGGGGAGGAGATGGCTACACCTTC
CASSLARGGDGYTF
>-|TRBV7-2|TRBJ2-3|-
TGTGCCAGCGTGTCAGATACGCAGTATTTT
CASVSDTQYF
>once|TRBV20-1|TRBJ1-2|TRBD1
TGCAGTGCTTCTACATCGGGACAGGTTTTAGGCTACACCTTC
CSASTSGQVLGYTF
>-|TRBV6-5|TRBJ1-2|-
TGTGCCAGCAGAGTCACAGGGTTGTCGGCTAACTATGGCTACACCTTC
CASRVTGLSANYGYTF
>few|TRBV27|TRBJ2-1|-
TGTGCCAGCAGTTTCAGGGTTGCATACAATGAGCAGTTCTTC
CASSFRVAYNEQFF
>few|TRBV19|TRBJ2-7|-
TGTGCCAGTAGTATAGATCCGGGGTCTATGCAGTACTTC
CASSIDPGSMQYF
>-|TRBV25-1|TRBJ1-1|-
TGTGCCAGCAGTGACGGGTCAGGCCTTATGAACACTGAAGCTTTCTTT
CASSDGSGLMNTEAFF
>-|TRBV6-5|TRBJ2-4|TRBD1
TGTGCCAGCTCTCACAGGGGAATCAAAAACATTCAGTACTTC
CASSHRGIKNIQYF
>few|TRBV9|TRBJ1-4|TRBD1
TGTGCCAGCAGCGAGAGGACAGGAGGCGGAAAACTGTTTTTT
CASSERTGGGKLFF
>-|TRBV6-5|TRBJ2-3|-
TGTGCCAGCAGTTACCGACAGAACACAGATACGCAGTATTTT
CASSYRQNTDTQYF
>-|TRBV9|TRBJ2-1|-
TGTACCAGCAGCGATGGTGCTTACCCCTACAATGAGCAGTTCTTC
CTSSDGAYPYNEQFF
>-|TRBV20-1|TRBJ1-1|-
TGCAGTGCTAAAGAAAGGGATAGGGAGGCGGCTTTCTTT
CSAKERDREAAFF
>-|TRBV7-9|TRBJ2-7|-
TGTGCCAGCAGCCCCTTCCGGGGGATAGATGTTTACGAGCAGTACTTC
CASSPFRGIDVYEQYF
>-|TRBV4-1|TRBJ2-1|TRBD1
TGCGCCAGCAGCCGGGTTGGACAGGGTACCTACAATGAGCAGTTCTTC
CASSRVGQGTYNEQFF
>-|TRBV6-5|TRBJ1-1|-
TGTGCCAGCAGTTACTTCGCAGCCAACACTGAAGCTTTCTTT
CASSYFAANTEAFF
>-|TRBV6-5|TRBJ2-1|TRBD1
TGTGCCAGCAGTCACCGGGACAGGGGAGTTTTCGGGCAGTTCTTC
CASSHRDRGVFGQFF
>-|TRBV20-1|TRBJ1-6|-
TGCAGTGCTAGTCCAGGGTATAACAATTCACCCCTCCACTTT
CSASPGYNNSPLHF
>many|TRBV29-1|TRBJ2-5|-
TGCAGCGTTCGGGAGTACCAAGAGACCCAGTACTTC
CSVREYQETQYF
>-|TRBV7-8|TRBJ2-5|-
TGTGCCAGCAGCTTACTGACAGCGGGCGGCGGGCAGTACTTC
CASSLLTAGGGQYF
>-|TRBV5-1|TRBJ2-1|TRBD1
TGCGCCAGCAGCTTGGCCGTGACAGGGGTTAACAATGAGCAGTTCTTC
CASSLAVTGVNNEQFF
>-|TRBV18|TRBJ1-2|TRBD1
TGTGCCAGCGCAACGGCCAGGGGGCAGGGTGGCTACACCTTC
CASATARGQGGYTF
>-|TRBV7-9|TRBJ2-5|TRBD2
TGTGCCAGCAGCTCACCGCTGACTAGCGGGGGGCCCACCTACGAGACCCAGTACTTC
CASSSPLTSGGPTYETQYF
>-|TRBV3-1|TRBJ2-4|TRBD2
TGTGCCAGCAGCCTACTGGGGGGGGACATTCAGTACTTC
CASSLLGGDIQYF
>-|TRBV4-3|TRBJ2-3|-
TGCGCCAGCAGTGGGGAACTAGGGCGTCCCACAGATACGCAGTATTTT
CASSGELGRPTDTQYF
>few|TRBV4-1|TRBJ2-5|-
TGCGCCAGCAGCCAAGATCCAGGGATGGAGACCCAGTACTTC
CASSQDPGMETQYF
>-|TRBV20-1|TRBJ2-5|TRBD1
TGCAGTGCCGCACCTACCCAGGGGGCGGCAGAGACCCAGTACTTC
CSAAPTQGAAETQYF
>-|TRBV5-1|TRBJ2-2|-
TGCGCCAGCAGCCTGGACCCGCGGGAGCTGTTTTTT
CASSLDPRELFF
>once|TRBV20-1|TRBJ2-1|TRBD1
TGCAGTGCTAGAGATCTCTCTCGCGGGACAGGGACCTCTAAATACAATGAGCAGTTCTTC
CSARDLSRGTGTSKYNEQFF
>few|TRBV20-1|TRBJ2-7|-
TGCAGTGCTAGAGGGACCACAGGATACGAGCAGTACTTC
CSARGTTGYEQYF
>-|TRBV4-1|TRBJ1-4|-
TGCGCCAGCAGCCAAGAAAGTGGTGAAAAACTGTTTTTT
CASSQESGEKLFF
>-|TRBV5-4|TRBJ1-6|-
TGTGCCAGCAGCTTGCAGCGTTCGGATTCACCCCTCCACTTT
CASSLQRSDSPLHF